This note documents a single T cell receptor (beta chain) sequence. Its matching antigen is unknown. These data come from a study of cytomegalovirus exposure and HLA in healthy donors. The CDR3 spans 14 residues. The germline V gene encodes CDR1 LNHDA and CDR2 SQIVND (reference sequence). Between the trimmed V and J ends, which lost 7 bases and 4 bases, there was a span of 13 bases. General observations from the study: In vitro work confirmed that a few CMV-associated chains recognize CMV antigens. The availability of immune exposure information extended only to CMV serostatus. What was likely a sequencing artifact was a cluster of highly shared sequence variants. Cytomegalovirus association was listed for 150 to 200 TCR beta chains.

The primer mix had 60 Vbeta and 13 Jbeta primers. Assay used: immunoSEQ multiplex PCR; TCRdb lists only in-frame clones, some missing. The sample gives over 100,000 clones, under 75% of which show up once; approximately 2.5% is in the top ten. The sequence derives from a woman aged 40 to 49 in good health and CMV-seronegative. Source material: PBMCs. This chain links TRBV19 with TRBJ1-4, with D possibly matching TRBD1 (6 bases). Written as DNA, the CDR3 is TGTGCCAGTAAAGCGGGACACGATAATGAAAAACTGTTTTTT. Translating gives CASKAGHDNEKLFF.